One and the same sample provided the 23 T cell receptor beta chains below, sequenced in a study of shared clonotypes between healthy human individuals. Clones were read by immunoSEQ multiplex PCR, and TCRdb kept only the in-frame ones, dropping some. The sample includes over 1.5 million clones, around 98% seen only once; the top ten take around 0.47%. Source material: naive CD4+ T cells sorted from blood. The subset: CD45RA+ positively selected. These receptors all come from a man in his thirties or forties in good health.

V and J are TRBV2 and TRBJ2-2; TRBD2 aligns across 12 bases. After removal of 6 bases from V and 5 bases from J, the junction contained 7 bases not matched to a gene. The CDR3 is made up of 16 amino acids. The germline gives CDR1 SNHLY, CDR2 FYNNEI. In DNA form, the CDR3 reads TGTGCCAGCAGACCCGGACTAGCGGGAACTACCGGGGAGCTGTTTTTT. Its protein is CASRPGLAGTTGELFF.

This rearrangement joins TRBV29-1 to TRBJ2-7, with D perhaps matching TRBD1 or TRBD2 (5 bases each). Germline V gives CDR1 SQVTM, CDR2 ANQGSEA. Trimming removed 7 bases at V and 5 bases at J, with 15 bases between. The length of the CDR3 is 12 residues. CDR3 region: CSALGGTHEQYF. CDR3 coding DNA: TGCAGCGCCCTAGGTGGGACCCACGAGCAGTACTTC.

This rearrangement joins TRBV7-9 to TRBJ2-5; TRBD1 or TRBD2 may be the D gene (5 bases each). V was cut by 2 bases and J by 1 base, with 8 bases left in between. This CDR3 contains 14 residues. Looked up from germline, CDR1 is SEHNR and CDR2 is FQNEAQ (reference sequence). The CDR3 spells CASSLSGTQETQYF. CDR3 in DNA: TGTGCCAGCAGCTTATCAGGGACCCAAGAGACCCAGTACTTC.

V and J are TRBV9 and TRBJ1-2; D perhaps matches TRBD1 (5 bases). Germline loops: CDR1 SGDLS, CDR2 YYNGEE. The CDR3 is 12 amino acids. Trimming left V 0 bases short and J 10 bases short, with 10 bases between. CDR3 sequence (DNA): TGTGCCAGCAGCGTAGGACGGGGGACCTACACCTTC. Its protein product is CASSVGRGTYTF.

CDR3 sequence reads: CASSPLGLDTQYF. In nucleotides, the CDR3 is TGTGCCAGCTCACCGCTTGGGTTAGATACGCAGTATTTT. The chain uses TRBV18 and TRBJ2-3; unclear D gene. CDR3 length: 13 amino acids. Looked up from germline, CDR1 is KGHSH and CDR2 is LQKENI. V was cut by 3 bases and J by 5 bases, with 9 bases left in between.

The CDR3 coding sequence is TGTGCCAGCAGCTTAGGGCAGTTGAACACCGGGGAGCTGTTTTTT. Protein product: CASSLGQLNTGELFF. The chain combines TRBV11-2 with TRBJ2-2; D ambiguous. The CDR3 runs to 15 residues. Trimming removed 1 base from V and 1 base from J, with 7 bases in between. Germline V gene lookup returns CDR1 SGHAT and CDR2 FQNNGV.

The V gene is TRBV10-3, the J gene TRBJ2-7; 11 bases line up with TRBD2. Germline V lookup: CDR1 ENHRY, CDR2 SYGVKD. This CDR3 comprises 15 residues. V trimming: 10 bases; J trimming: 7 bases; junction bases outside the gene matches: 15. The CDR3 bases are TGTGCCAGCAGGCTACCGACTAGCGGGGACGATGAGCAGTACTTC. Translated: CASRLPTSGDDEQYF.

The rearrangement joins TRBV29-1 to TRBJ2-3, with 12 nucleotides matching TRBD2. The trim removed 4 bases at V and 5 bases at J, leaving 7 bases unmatched. Germline V CDR1 and CDR2: SQVTM, ANQGSEA. There are 15 residues in the CDR3. The CDR3 protein is CSVVPSGGDGDTQYF. The CDR3 bases are TGCAGCGTTGTACCTAGCGGGGGGGATGGAGATACGCAGTATTTT.

Details on this clone: The sample carries other DNA sequences with the same CDR3. The J gene is TRBJ2-7, the V gene TRBV29-1, with 7 bases aligning to TRBD1. Germline V lookup: CDR1 SQVTM, CDR2 ANQGSEA. J gave up 3 bases and V 5 bases, and 4 bases lay outside the gene matches. The CDR3 extends over 12 amino acids. Here the CDR3 reads CSVITGVYEQYF. CDR3 nucleotide sequence: TGCAGCGTTATAACAGGGGTCTACGAGCAGTACTTC.

This clone was detected once. V gene TRBV6-6 combines with J gene TRBJ2-4; 11 positions match TRBD1. Germline CDR1 and CDR2: MNHNY and SVGAGI (reference sequence). The CDR3 has 13 amino acids. J gave up 8 bases and V 7 bases, and 4 bases lay outside the gene matches. The CDR3 loop reads CASTRDRGDIQYF. The CDR3 coding sequence is TGTGCCAGCACTCGGGACAGGGGGGACATTCAGTACTTC.

Details on this clone: The sample carries other DNA sequences with the same CDR3. The V call is TRBV5-1, the J call TRBJ2-5; no clear D gene. Germline V CDR1 and CDR2: SGHRS, YFSETQ. The germline V and J ends were trimmed by 4 bases and 1 base, with 8 bases remaining between them. The CDR3 spans 13 residues. The CDR3 spells CASSLRAQETQYF. The CDR3 region has the DNA TGCGCCAGCAGCCTTAGGGCCCAAGAGACCCAGTACTTC.

The rearrangement uses TRBV19 and TRBJ2-1; TRBD1 matches at 7 bases. V trimming: 6 bases; J trimming: 7 bases; junction bases outside the gene matches: 3. This CDR3 comprises 12 residues. Germline V gene data show CDR1 as LNHDA and CDR2 as SQIVND (reference sequence). CDR3 DNA: TGTGCCAGTAGGGAACAGGGGAATGAGCAGTTCTTC. This gives the protein CASREQGNEQFF.

This clone was found once. This rearrangement joins TRBV2 to TRBJ1-4; possibly TRBD1 for D (5 bases). V lost 8 bases to trimming and J lost 5 bases, with 15 bases between them. Per the germline V gene, CDR1 is SNHLY and CDR2 is FYNNEI. CDR3 length: 14 amino acids. In nucleotides, the CDR3 is TGTGCCAGCGGCCCCGGGACGGTGAATGAAAAACTGTTTTTT. Translation gives CASGPGTVNEKLFF.

The chain joins TRBV9 to TRBJ2-2; 9 nucleotides line up with TRBD1. J lost 1 base, V lost 0 bases, and 7 bases had no gene match. Germline V CDR1 and CDR2: SGDLS, YYNGEE. The CDR3 has 18 residues. CDR3 protein: CASSVGLPGQGNTGELFF. CDR3 bases: TGTGCCAGCAGCGTAGGCTTACCGGGACAGGGGAACACCGGGGAGCTGTTTTTT.

J is TRBJ2-7 and V is TRBV5-6; D is ambiguous. The CDR3 is made up of 14 amino acids. Germline-derived CDR1 and CDR2 are SGHDT and YYEEEE. Trimming cost V 2 bases and J 0 bases, with 9 bases left between them. CDR3: CASSFGRLSYEQYF. CDR3 nucleotides: TGTGCCAGCAGCTTCGGCAGGCTCTCCTACGAGCAGTACTTC.

This chain links TRBV13 with TRBJ2-3; 8 bases align to TRBD1. From germline, CDR1 is PRHDT and CDR2 FYEKMQ (reference sequence). This CDR3 has 14 amino acids. J was trimmed by 5 bases and V by 4 bases; bases with no gene match: 5. CDR3 DNA sequence: TGTGCCAGCAGCTACGTCACAGGGGGAGATACGCAGTATTTT. Amino acid sequence: CASSYVTGGDTQYF.

This rearrangement joins TRBV7-6 to TRBJ2-3; 13 bases are shared with TRBD2. Germline loops: CDR1 SGHVS, CDR2 FNYEAQ. After removal of 5 bases from V and 5 bases from J, the junction contained 7 bases not matched to a gene. The CDR3 contains 16 residues. In DNA, the CDR3 is TGTGCCAGCAGCGAAGGGACTAGCGGGACGTTAGATACGCAGTATTTT. Translated, it gives CASSEGTSGTLDTQYF.

The gene calls are TRBV7-8 and TRBJ2-7, with 7 bases fitting TRBD2. This CDR3 region has 15 residues. Germline CDR1 SGHVS, CDR2 FQNEAQ. Trimming at V came to 3 bases and at J to 7 bases, leaving 12 bases not matched to a gene. The CDR3 sequence: CASSLTSTISTEQYF. CDR3 coding DNA: TGTGCCAGCAGCTTGACTAGCACAATCTCTACGGAGCAGTACTTC.

The chain uses TRBV7-9 and TRBJ1-1; D is unclear. Germline CDR1 SEHNR, CDR2 FQNEAQ (reference sequence). Trimming took 10 bases from V and 0 from J, leaving 6 bases between them. The CDR3 is 11 amino acids. CDR3 protein: CATQMNTEAFF. The CDR3 coding sequence is TGTGCCACACAGATGAACACTGAAGCTTTCTTT.

In the case of this clone: Other DNA variants within this sample encode the same CDR3. The chain has TRBV9 and TRBJ2-3, with 11 bases lining up with TRBD2. V shed 0 bases, J shed 5 bases, and the junction held 2 bases outside the gene matches. The germline V gene encodes CDR1 SGDLS and CDR2 YYNGEE. The CDR3 runs 15 residues. The CDR3 reads CASSVGTSGLDTQYF. In nucleotides, the CDR3 is TGTGCCAGCAGCGTAGGGACTAGCGGGCTAGATACGCAGTATTTT.

The chain combines TRBV7-2 with TRBJ1-2; 8 bases are a match to TRBD1. Germline assignment: CDR1 SGHTA and CDR2 FQGNSA. This CDR3 comprises 14 residues. Losses at the gene ends were 4 bases for V and 6 bases for J; bases not matched to a gene: 7. The DNA for the CDR3 is TGTGCCAGCAGCTCACGGACAGGGAGGAATGGCTACACCTTC. This gives the protein CASSSRTGRNGYTF.

V and J are TRBV29-1 and TRBJ2-2; possibly TRBD1 for D (5 bases). CDR1 SQVTM and CDR2 ANQGSEA come from the germline V gene. The ends were cut back, 4 bases at V and 2 bases at J, with 14 bases in the middle. This CDR3 is 15 amino acids long. CDR3 DNA sequence: TGCAGCGTTGTTGTAGGCAGGGTTAACACCGGGGAGCTGTTTTTT. Its protein product is CSVVVGRVNTGELFF.

CDR3 loop: CASSLATGGETQYF. As DNA, the CDR3 is TGTGCCAGCAGCTTAGCGACGGGGGGGGAGACCCAGTACTTC. This chain uses TRBV7-6 with TRBJ2-5; TRBD2 matches 8 bases. The CDR3 has 14 residues. From germline, CDR1 is SGHVS and CDR2 FNYEAQ. Unmatched junction bases numbered 2, after V lost 0 bases and J lost 5 bases. Looking up the rest from reference TRBV7-6 and TRBJ2-5 gives the full variable domain: GAGVSQSPRYKVTKRGQDVALRCDPISGHVSLYWYRQALGQGPEFLTYFNYEAQQDKSGLPNDRFSAERPEGSISTLTIQRTEQRDSAMYRCASSLATGGETQYFGPGTRLLVL.